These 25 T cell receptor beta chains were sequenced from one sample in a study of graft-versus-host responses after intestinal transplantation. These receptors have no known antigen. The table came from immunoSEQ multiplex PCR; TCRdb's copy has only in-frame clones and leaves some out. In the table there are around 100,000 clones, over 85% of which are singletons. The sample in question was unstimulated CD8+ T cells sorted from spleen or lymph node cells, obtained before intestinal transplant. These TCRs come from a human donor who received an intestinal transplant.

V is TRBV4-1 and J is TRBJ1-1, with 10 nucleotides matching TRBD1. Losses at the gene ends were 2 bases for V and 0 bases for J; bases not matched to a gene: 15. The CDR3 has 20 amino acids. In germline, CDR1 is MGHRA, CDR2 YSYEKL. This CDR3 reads CASSQPILWDRGLMNTEAFF. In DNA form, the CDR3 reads TGCGCCAGCAGCCAACCCATTCTTTGGGACAGGGGCCTCATGAACACTGAAGCTTTCTTT.

The CDR3 region has the DNA TGCGCCAGCAGCCAAGCTGCGGGGGGGCTGAGCACAGATACGCAGTATTTT. Residues: CASSQAAGGLSTDTQYF. This rearrangement joins TRBV4-1 to TRBJ2-3; 9 bases align to TRBD2. The junction had 5 bases not matched to a gene; V was cut back by 1 base and J by 0 bases. CDR3 size: 17 residues. Germline V gene lookup returns CDR1 MGHRA and CDR2 YSYEKL.

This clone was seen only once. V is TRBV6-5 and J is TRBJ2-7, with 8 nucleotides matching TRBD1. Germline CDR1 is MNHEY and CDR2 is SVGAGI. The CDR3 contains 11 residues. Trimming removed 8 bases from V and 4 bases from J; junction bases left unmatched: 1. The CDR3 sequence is CASGTGYEQYF. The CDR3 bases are TGTGCCAGCGGGACAGGATACGAGCAGTACTTC.

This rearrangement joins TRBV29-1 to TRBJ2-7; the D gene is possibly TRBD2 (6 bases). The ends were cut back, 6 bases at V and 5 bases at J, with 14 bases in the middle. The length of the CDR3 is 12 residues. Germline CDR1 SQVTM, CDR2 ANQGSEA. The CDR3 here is CSVMGGRDEQYF. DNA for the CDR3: TGCAGCGTCATGGGGGGTAGGGACGAGCAGTACTTC.

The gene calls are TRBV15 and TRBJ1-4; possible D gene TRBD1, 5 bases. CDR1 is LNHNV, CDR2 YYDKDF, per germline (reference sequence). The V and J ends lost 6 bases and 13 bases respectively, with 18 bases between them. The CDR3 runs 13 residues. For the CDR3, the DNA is TGTGCCACCAGGGGGTCCGGGGCCGAGGGACTGTTTTTT. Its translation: CATRGSGAEGLFF.

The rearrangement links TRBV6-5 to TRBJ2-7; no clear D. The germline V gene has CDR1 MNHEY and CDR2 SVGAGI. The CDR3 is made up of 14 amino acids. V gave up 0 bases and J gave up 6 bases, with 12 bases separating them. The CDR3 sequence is CASSYSRTASEQYF. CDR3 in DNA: TGTGCCAGCAGTTACTCGAGGACCGCGAGCGAGCAGTACTTC.

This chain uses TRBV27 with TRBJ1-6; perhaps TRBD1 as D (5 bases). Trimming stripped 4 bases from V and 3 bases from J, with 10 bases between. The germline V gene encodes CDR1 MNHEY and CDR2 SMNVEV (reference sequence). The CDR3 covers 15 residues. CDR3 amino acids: CASSSTAGYNSPLHF. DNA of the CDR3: TGTGCCAGCAGTTCGACAGCTGGCTATAATTCACCCCTCCACTTT.

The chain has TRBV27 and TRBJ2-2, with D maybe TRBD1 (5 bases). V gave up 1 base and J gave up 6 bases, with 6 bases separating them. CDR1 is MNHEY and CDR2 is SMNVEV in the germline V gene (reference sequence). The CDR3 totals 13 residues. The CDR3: CASSLLGAGELFF. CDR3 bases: TGTGCCAGCAGTTTATTAGGGGCCGGGGAGCTGTTTTTT.

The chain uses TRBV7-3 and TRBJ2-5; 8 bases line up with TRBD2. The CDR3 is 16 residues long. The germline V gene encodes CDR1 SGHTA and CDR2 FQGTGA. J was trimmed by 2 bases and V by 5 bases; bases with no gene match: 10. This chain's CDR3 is CASSANERGGQETQYF. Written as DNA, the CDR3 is TGTGCCAGCAGCGCAAATGAACGGGGGGGACAAGAGACCCAGTACTTC.

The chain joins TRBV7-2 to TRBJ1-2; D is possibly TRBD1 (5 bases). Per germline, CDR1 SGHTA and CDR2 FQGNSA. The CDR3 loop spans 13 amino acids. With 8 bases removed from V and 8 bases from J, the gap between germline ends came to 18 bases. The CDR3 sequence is CASVPGGLEGYTF. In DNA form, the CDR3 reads TGTGCCAGCGTTCCGGGGGGTCTAGAGGGCTACACCTTC.

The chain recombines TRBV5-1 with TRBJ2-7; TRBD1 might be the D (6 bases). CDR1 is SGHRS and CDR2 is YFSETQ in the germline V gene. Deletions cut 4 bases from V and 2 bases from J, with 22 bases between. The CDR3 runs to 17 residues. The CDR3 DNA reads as TGCGCCAGCAGCCTGGAGCCACAGGGAAGGGTAGCCTACGAGCAGTACTTC. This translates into CASSLEPQGRVAYEQYF.

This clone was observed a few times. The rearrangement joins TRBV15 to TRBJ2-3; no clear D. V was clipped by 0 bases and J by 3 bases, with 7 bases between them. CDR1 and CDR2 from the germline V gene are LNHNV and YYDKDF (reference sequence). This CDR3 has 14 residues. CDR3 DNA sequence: TGTGCCACCAGCAGAGATATGGGAACAGATACGCAGTATTTT. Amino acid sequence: CATSRDMGTDTQYF.

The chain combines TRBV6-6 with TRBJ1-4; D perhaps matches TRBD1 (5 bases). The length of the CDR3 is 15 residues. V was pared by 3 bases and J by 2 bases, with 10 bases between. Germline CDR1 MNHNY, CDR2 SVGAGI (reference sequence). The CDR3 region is CASSYWQGTNEKLFF. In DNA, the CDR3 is TGTGCCAGCAGTTATTGGCAGGGTACTAATGAAAAACTGTTTTTT.

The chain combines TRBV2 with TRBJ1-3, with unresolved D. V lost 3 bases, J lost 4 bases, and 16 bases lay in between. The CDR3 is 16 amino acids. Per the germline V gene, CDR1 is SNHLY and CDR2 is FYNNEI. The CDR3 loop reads CASSDKSEFGGNTIYF. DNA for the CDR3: TGTGCCAGCAGTGATAAGTCCGAATTTGGGGGAAACACCATATATTTT.

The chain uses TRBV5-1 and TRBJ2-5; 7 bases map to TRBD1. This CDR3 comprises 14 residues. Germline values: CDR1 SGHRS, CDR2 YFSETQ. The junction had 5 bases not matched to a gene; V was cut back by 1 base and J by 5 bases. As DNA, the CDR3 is TGCGCCAGCAGCTTGTTAGGGGGCCGGGAGACCCAGTACTTC. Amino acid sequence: CASSLLGGRETQYF.

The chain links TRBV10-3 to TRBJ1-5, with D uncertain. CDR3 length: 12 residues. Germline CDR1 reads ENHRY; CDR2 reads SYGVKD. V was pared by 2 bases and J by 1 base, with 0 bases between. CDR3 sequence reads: CAISESNQPQHF. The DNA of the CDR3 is TGTGCCATCAGTGAGAGCAATCAGCCCCAGCATTTT.

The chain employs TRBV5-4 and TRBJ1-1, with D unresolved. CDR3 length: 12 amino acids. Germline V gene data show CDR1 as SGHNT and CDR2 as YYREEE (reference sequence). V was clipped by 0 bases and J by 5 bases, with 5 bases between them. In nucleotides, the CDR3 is TGTGCCAGCAGCTTGGAGAGAACTGAAGCTTTCTTT. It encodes CASSLERTEAFF.

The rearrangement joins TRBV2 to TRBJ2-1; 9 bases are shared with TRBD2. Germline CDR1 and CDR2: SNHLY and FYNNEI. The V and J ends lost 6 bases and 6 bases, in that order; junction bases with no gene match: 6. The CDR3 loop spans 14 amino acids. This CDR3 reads CASSSGTSLNEQFF. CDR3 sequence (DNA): TGTGCCAGCAGCTCCGGGACTAGCCTCAATGAGCAGTTCTTC.

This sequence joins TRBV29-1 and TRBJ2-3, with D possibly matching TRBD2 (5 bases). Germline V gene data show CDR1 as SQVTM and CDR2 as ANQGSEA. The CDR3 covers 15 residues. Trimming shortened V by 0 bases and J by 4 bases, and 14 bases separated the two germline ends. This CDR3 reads CSVEELVRVADTQYF. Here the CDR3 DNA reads TGCAGCGTTGAAGAACTAGTGAGAGTTGCAGATACGCAGTATTTT.

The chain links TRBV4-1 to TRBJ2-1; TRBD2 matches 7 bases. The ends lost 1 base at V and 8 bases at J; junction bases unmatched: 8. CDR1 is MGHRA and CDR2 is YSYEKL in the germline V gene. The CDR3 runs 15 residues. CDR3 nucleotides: TGCGCCAGCAGCCAAGTCCTGACTAGCAGCGATGAGCAGTTCTTC. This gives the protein CASSQVLTSSDEQFF.

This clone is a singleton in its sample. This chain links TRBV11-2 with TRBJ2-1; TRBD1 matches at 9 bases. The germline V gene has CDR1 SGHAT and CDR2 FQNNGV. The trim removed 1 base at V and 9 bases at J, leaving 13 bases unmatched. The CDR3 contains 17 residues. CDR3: CASSLALGTGLMGEQFF. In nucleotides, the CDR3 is TGTGCCAGCAGCTTAGCGTTGGGGACAGGGTTAATGGGTGAGCAGTTCTTC.

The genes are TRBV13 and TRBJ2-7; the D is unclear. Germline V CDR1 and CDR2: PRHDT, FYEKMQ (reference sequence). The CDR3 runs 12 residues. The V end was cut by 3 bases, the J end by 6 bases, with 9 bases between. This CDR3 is CASSFETGEQYF. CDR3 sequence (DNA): TGTGCCAGCAGCTTCGAAACGGGCGAGCAGTACTTC. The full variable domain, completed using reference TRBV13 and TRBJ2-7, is AAGVIQSPRHLIKEKRETATLKCYPIPRHDTVYWYQQGPGQDPQFLISFYEKMQSDKGSIPDRFSAQQFSDYHSELNMSSLELGDSALYFCASSFETGEQYFGPGTRLTVT.

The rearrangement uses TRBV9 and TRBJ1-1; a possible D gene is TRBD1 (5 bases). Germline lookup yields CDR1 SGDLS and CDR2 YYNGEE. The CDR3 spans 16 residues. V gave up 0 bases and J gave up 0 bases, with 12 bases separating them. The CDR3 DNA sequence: TGTGCCAGCAGCGTAGGTACAACAGGCATGAACACTGAAGCTTTCTTT. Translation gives CASSVGTTGMNTEAFF.

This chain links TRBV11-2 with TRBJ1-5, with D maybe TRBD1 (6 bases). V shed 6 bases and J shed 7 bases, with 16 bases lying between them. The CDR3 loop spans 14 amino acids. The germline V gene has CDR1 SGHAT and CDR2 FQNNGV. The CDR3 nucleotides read TGTGCCAGCAGTTCAGGCGGGGGCAGGCAGCCCCAGCATTTT. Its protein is CASSSGGGRQPQHF.

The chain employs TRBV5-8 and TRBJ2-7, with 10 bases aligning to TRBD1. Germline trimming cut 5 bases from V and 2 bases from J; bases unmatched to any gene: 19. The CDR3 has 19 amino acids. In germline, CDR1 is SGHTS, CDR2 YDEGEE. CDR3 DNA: TGTGCCAGCAGAAAACGACCGGGACAGGGGAAAATTATGACCTACGAGCAGTACTTC. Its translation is CASRKRPGQGKIMTYEQYF.